Following are 2 T cell receptor beta chains from one sample sequenced in a study of blood T cell repertoires in COVID-19. Libraries were prepared by immunoSEQ multiplex PCR; TCRdb keeps only in-frame clonotypes and omits some of them. The sample has some 76,000 clones; 70% to 90% are singletons. Sequencing used peripheral blood. The receptor source for this set is a woman between 55 and 75 years old with acute or convalescent COVID-19.

There are a few counts of this clone. The gene calls are TRBV2 and TRBJ1-5, with a tentative D call TRBD1 (5 bases). V gave up 2 bases and J gave up 5 bases, with 13 bases separating them. The CDR3 extends over 15 amino acids. The germline V gene encodes CDR1 SNHLY and CDR2 FYNNEI. The CDR3 sequence: CASSELTGADQPQHF. CDR3 nucleotide sequence: TGTGCCAGCAGTGAACTAACAGGAGCCGATCAGCCCCAGCATTTT.

This clone was detected a few times. The chain employs TRBV5-6 and TRBJ1-3, with no clear D. The CDR3 consists of 15 residues. Trimming took off 1 base at V and 4 bases at J, with 12 bases between the two ends. CDR1 and CDR2 (germline): SGHDT, YYEEEE. The CDR3 DNA follows: TGTGCCAGCAGCTTGCGATTTGAGGGAGGAAACACCATATATTTT. It yields the protein CASSLRFEGGNTIYF.